Presented here are 26 T cell receptor beta chains from one specimen sequenced in a study of regulatory T cells in long-lasting Graves disease. Specified time point: newly diagnosed GD, antithyroid drugs for less than 3 months. Preparation of the TCR library used RNA extracted from PBMCs. TCR beta libraries were built with iRepertoire HTBI primers and Arm-PCR of CDR3 regions. TCRdb processed the multiplex PCR reads anew with MiXCR; each CDR3 protein has one entry. The sample has hundreds of thousands of distinct CDR3 sequences, approximately 16% seen once; the top ten hold 7.8%. The data were also submitted as part of a second study, on T cells in Graves' hyperthyroidism and ophthalmopathy.

The specimen comprised peripheral blood mononuclear cells (PBMCs), sampled at new diagnosis, from a patient treated with antithyroid drugs. Receptor source: a woman aged 40 to 50 with Graves disease.

This clonotype has a handful of counts. The chain recombines TRBV20-1 with TRBJ2-7, with D perhaps TRBD1 (5 bases). Trimming took 3 bases from V and 0 from J, leaving 9 bases between them. CDR3 length: 13 amino acids. Germline V gives CDR1 DFQATT, CDR2 SNEGSKA (reference sequence). The DNA of the CDR3 is TGCAGTGCTAGCCTTAGGGGCTCCTACGAGCAGTACTTC. As protein: CSASLRGSYEQYF.

The sample holds many counts of this clonotype. This rearrangement joins TRBV11-3 to TRBJ2-5; D perhaps matches TRBD1 (5 bases). The V and J ends lost 4 bases and 5 bases respectively, with 11 bases between them. The CDR3 has 13 amino acids. The germline CDR1 and CDR2 sequences are SGHNT and YENEEA. CDR3 bases: TGTGCCAGCAGCTATACAGGAAAGGAGACCCAGTACTTC. As protein: CASSYTGKETQYF.

In its sample, this clonotype was seen many times. CDR3 nucleotides: TGTGCCAGCAGATACTTATCAGGGAGTGGGATCCCCACTGAAGCTTTCTTT. Encoded protein: CASRYLSGSGIPTEAFF. The chain carries TRBV28 and TRBJ1-1; D perhaps matches TRBD1 (5 bases). Trimming shortened V by 6 bases and J by 4 bases, and 24 bases separated the two germline ends. The CDR3 length is 17 residues. Germline-derived CDR1 and CDR2 are MDHEN and SYDVKM. The variable domain in full, with the rest retrieved from reference TRBV28 and TRBJ1-1, is DVKVTQSSRYLVKRTGEKVFLECVQDMDHENMFWYRQDPGLGLRLIYFSYDVKMKEKGDIPEGYSVSREKKERFSLILESASTNQTSMYLCASRYLSGSGIPTEAFFGQGTRLTVV.

This clonotype was picked up a small number of times. The V gene is TRBV7-6, the J gene TRBJ2-2; D not resolved. V lost 1 base and J 6 bases, leaving 12 bases between the germline ends. Per the germline V gene, CDR1 is SGHVS and CDR2 is FNYEAQ. The CDR3 totals 15 residues. CDR3 region: CASSLGAIGSGELFF. The CDR3 bases are TGTGCCAGCAGCTTAGGGGCGATTGGTTCCGGGGAGCTGTTTTTT.

The chain recombines TRBV20-1 with TRBJ2-1; tentative D call: TRBD2 (5 bases). The CDR3 runs to 14 residues. Between the trimmed V and J ends, which lost 5 bases and 0 bases, there was a span of 11 bases. Germline V CDR1 and CDR2: DFQATT, SNEGSKA (reference sequence). The CDR3 region is CSAGGLSSYNEQFF. The CDR3 bases are TGCAGTGCTGGCGGGCTAAGCTCCTACAATGAGCAGTTCTTC.

This clonotype was detected ten times or more. The genes are TRBV7-9 and TRBJ2-5; D is unclear. The CDR3 extends over 15 amino acids. Looked up from germline, CDR1 is SEHNR and CDR2 is FQNEAQ (reference sequence). Between the trimmed V and J ends, which lost 3 bases and 0 bases, there was a span of 11 bases. The CDR3 nucleotides read TGTGCCAGCAGCTTGATAGTGCGGTACCAAGAGACCCAGTACTTC. Protein sequence: CASSLIVRYQETQYF.

As to this clonotype: A much larger clone differs from this one at a single base, so this may be a read error. V and J are TRBV28 and TRBJ2-7; 7 bases agree with TRBD1. This CDR3 region has 14 residues. Per germline, CDR1 MDHEN and CDR2 SYDVKM. Losses at the gene ends were 3 bases for V and 9 bases for J; bases not matched to a gene: 11. The CDR3 DNA reads as TGTGCCAGCAGTTTCCCGGACAGGCCGGGCGTGCAGTACTTC. Translated: CASSFPDRPGVQYF. The full variable domain, completed using reference TRBV28 and TRBJ2-7, is DVKVTQSSRYLVKRTGEKVFLECVQDMDHENMFWYRQDPGLGLRLIYFSYDVKMKEKGDIPEGYSVSREKKERFSLILESASTNQTSMYLCASSFPDRPGVQYFGPGTRLTVT.

This clonotype was seen many times. This sequence joins TRBV5-4 and TRBJ2-2; 8 bases are shared with TRBD2. Germline V gene sequence: CDR1 SGHNT, CDR2 YYREEE (reference sequence). The CDR3 sequence is 16 residues long. The V and J ends lost 0 bases and 6 bases, in that order; junction bases with no gene match: 7. CDR3 in DNA: TGTGCCAGCAGCTTGGCCTCACTAGCGGCATCCGGGGAGCTGTTTTTT. Translation gives CASSLASLAASGELFF.

In this sample, this clonotype turned up many times. V usage is TRBV4-2 and J usage is TRBJ2-1; no definite D call. The CDR3 loop spans 14 amino acids. Germline lookup yields CDR1 LGHNA and CDR2 YNFKEQ. Deletions cut 2 bases from V and 6 bases from J, with 11 bases between. The CDR3 coding sequence is TGTGCCAGCAGCCAAAACCCAGGCATCAATGAGCAGTTCTTC. This gives the protein CASSQNPGINEQFF.

This clonotype was observed many times. The CDR3 region is CASSGTGGEQETQYF. CDR3 in DNA: TGCGCCAGCAGCGGGACAGGGGGCGAGCAAGAGACCCAGTACTTC. The rearrangement joins TRBV5-1 to TRBJ2-5; 12 bases are a match to TRBD1. V shed 4 bases, J shed 2 bases, and the junction held 3 bases outside the gene matches. In germline, CDR1 is SGHRS, CDR2 YFSETQ. The length of the CDR3 is 15 residues.

In its sample, this clonotype was seen many times. The chain uses TRBV29-1 and TRBJ2-7, with D perhaps matching TRBD2 (5 bases). Germline V gene data show CDR1 as SQVTM and CDR2 as ANQGSEA. The CDR3 runs to 13 residues. Trimming removed 3 bases at V and 5 bases at J, with 14 bases between. CDR3 nucleotide sequence: TGCAGCGTTGAGACTAACCGTCGGAACGAGCAGTACTTC. This codes for CSVETNRRNEQYF.

This clonotype appeared a few times. The V call is TRBV5-4, the J call TRBJ2-1, with TRBD2 matching over 13 bases. The V segment lost 4 bases and the J segment 7 bases; nucleotides outside the gene matches: 8. This CDR3 contains 16 residues. Germline CDR1 reads SGHNT; CDR2 reads YYREEE (reference sequence). CDR3: CASSHRTSGRLNEQFF. The CDR3 bases are TGTGCCAGCAGCCACCGGACTAGCGGGAGACTGAATGAGCAGTTCTTC.

This clonotype was observed a few times. The rearrangement joins TRBV5-4 to TRBJ2-5; 10 bases align to TRBD1. Losses at the gene ends were 4 bases for V and 5 bases for J; bases not matched to a gene: 8. There are 15 residues in the CDR3. Germline-derived CDR1 and CDR2 are SGHNT and YYREEE (reference sequence). The CDR3 coding sequence is TGTGCCAGCAGCCGGGGGACAGGGGTAGGGGAGACCCAGTACTTC. Encoded protein: CASSRGTGVGETQYF.

Turning to this clonotype: It differs at one base from a far larger clone, so likely a read error. V is TRBV7-8 and J is TRBJ1-5; 10 positions match TRBD1. Germline CDR1 and CDR2: SGHVS and FQNEAQ. The CDR3 has 16 amino acids. Trimming at V came to 5 bases and at J to 0 bases, leaving 4 bases not matched to a gene. The CDR3 coding sequence is TGTGCCAGCAGCCTCGGGACAGGGGCTAGCAATCAGCCCCAGCATTTT. Translation: CASSLGTGASNQPQHF.

This sequence joins TRBV12-5 and TRBJ2-5; D is possibly TRBD1 (5 bases). Trimming took off 6 bases at V and 3 bases at J, with 20 bases between the two ends. The CDR3 extends over 16 amino acids. Germline CDR1 reads LGHNT; CDR2 reads FRNRAP. DNA for the CDR3: TGTGCTAGTGGCCATGCCTCAGGGATGAAAAAAGAGACCCAGTACTTC. Its translation is CASGHASGMKKETQYF.

This clonotype has just a few counts. The chain links TRBV24-1 to TRBJ2-3, with 12 positions matching TRBD2. The germline V gene has CDR1 KGHDR and CDR2 SFDVKD. With 3 bases clipped from V and 0 bases from J, the junction kept 3 bases outside the gene matches. The CDR3 totals 17 residues. CDR3 amino acids: CATSDTGTSGSTDTQYF. DNA of the CDR3: TGTGCCACCAGTGATACCGGGACTAGCGGGAGCACAGATACGCAGTATTTT.

The chain joins TRBV24-1 to TRBJ2-7, with 9 bases identical to TRBD1. J gave up 0 bases and V 4 bases, and 9 bases lay outside the gene matches. The CDR3 has 17 amino acids. Germline CDR1 KGHDR, CDR2 SFDVKD. The CDR3 region is CATSDGQGTQSSYEQYF. CDR3 in DNA: TGTGCCACCAGTGACGGACAGGGGACTCAAAGCTCCTACGAGCAGTACTTC.

This clonotype was observed many times. J is TRBJ2-6 and V is TRBV19; D not resolved. V lost 2 bases and J 0 bases, leaving 5 bases between the germline ends. CDR1 and CDR2 (germline): LNHDA, SQIVND (reference sequence). The CDR3 contains 15 residues. CDR3 residues: CASSITDSGANVLTF. The CDR3 DNA is TGTGCCAGTAGTATAACAGACTCTGGGGCCAACGTCCTGACTTTC.

Points on this clonotype: Since a much larger clone is just one base distant, this may be a read error. The chain combines TRBV6-2 or TRBV6-3 with TRBJ1-5, with D uncertain. This CDR3 contains 15 residues. Germline V lookup: CDR1 MNHEY, CDR2 SVGEGT. The germline V and J ends were trimmed by 0 bases and 5 bases, with 11 bases remaining between them. The CDR3 loop reads CASSYSFGHDQPQHF. Here the CDR3 DNA reads TGTGCCAGCAGTTACTCGTTCGGCCACGATCAGCCCCAGCATTTT.

The table lists this clonotype with a few counts. The chain joins TRBV20-1 to TRBJ1-1; D is perhaps TRBD1 (5 bases). The V gene's germline CDR1 is DFQATT and CDR2 SNEGSKA (reference sequence). Trimming cost V 1 base and J 2 bases, with 11 bases left between them. The CDR3 sequence is 14 residues long. This CDR3 reads CSARGGTANTEAFF. CDR3 bases: TGCAGTGCTAGAGGGGGGACGGCTAACACTGAAGCTTTCTTT.

This clonotype was picked up a small number of times. The chain combines TRBV20-1 with TRBJ1-5; D remains unclear. The CDR3 contains 14 residues. The V end lost 6 bases, the J end lost 0 bases, and 12 bases lay between the germline ends. Per germline, CDR1 DFQATT and CDR2 SNEGSKA (reference sequence). The CDR3 sequence: CSAGPSDSNQPQHF. The CDR3 nucleotides read TGCAGTGCGGGTCCGTCGGATAGCAATCAGCCCCAGCATTTT.

This clonotype was seen many times. V usage is TRBV7-2 and J usage is TRBJ2-1, with 7 bases identical to TRBD2. Trimming cost V 3 bases and J 0 bases; bases outside gene matches: 2. The CDR3 has 15 residues. Germline V gene data show CDR1 as SGHTA and CDR2 as FQGNSA. The CDR3 is CASSFSGYSYNEQFF. Written as DNA, the CDR3 is TGTGCCAGCAGCTTTAGCGGGTACTCCTACAATGAGCAGTTCTTC. The full variable domain, in which reference TRBV7-2 and TRBJ2-1 provide the parts outside the CDR3, is GAGVSQSPSNKVTEKGKDVELRCDPISGHTALYWYRQSLGQGLEFLIYFQGNSAPDKSGLPSDRFSAERTGGSVSTLTIQRTQQEDSAVYLCASSFSGYSYNEQFFGPGTRLTVL.

Only a few counts were recorded for this clonotype. This may be a read error, as it is one base from a much larger clone. The chain couples TRBV28 to TRBJ2-2; unclear D gene. Germline V gives CDR1 MDHEN, CDR2 SYDVKM. The V and J ends lost 6 bases and 1 base respectively, with 9 bases between them. The CDR3 spans 14 residues. CDR3 protein: CASRFSENTGELFF. The CDR3 nucleotides are TGTGCCAGCAGGTTTTCGGAGAACACCGGGGAGCTGTTTTTT.

The table lists this clonotype with a few counts. This chain links TRBV7-3 with TRBJ2-2, with TRBD2 matching over 13 bases. The CDR3 is 15 amino acids. Germline CDR1 SGHTA, CDR2 FQGTGA. V gave up 5 bases and J gave up 5 bases; unmatched junction bases: 2. The CDR3 DNA reads as TGTGCCAGCAGCCGGGGACTAGCGGGGACCGGGGAGCTGTTTTTT. It yields the protein CASSRGLAGTGELFF.

This clonotype came up a few times. V and J are TRBV19 and TRBJ2-3; D might be TRBD1 or TRBD2, each matching 6 bases. The germline gives CDR1 LNHDA, CDR2 SQIVND (reference sequence). V was pared by 9 bases and J by 12 bases, with 19 bases between. The CDR3 is 12 residues long. CDR3 amino acids: CARAEEGVHQYF. The CDR3 coding sequence is TGTGCCAGAGCAGAGGAGGGGGTACACCAGTATTTT.

The chain couples TRBV7-9 to TRBJ1-2; no definite D call. CDR1 is SEHNR, CDR2 FQNEAQ, per germline (reference sequence). The V end lost 0 bases, the J end lost 2 bases, and 7 bases lay between the germline ends. CDR3 length equals 14 residues. The CDR3 DNA reads as TGTGCCAGCAGCTTAGCGTCGGCGAACTATGGCTACACCTTC. This encodes CASSLASANYGYTF.